The 18 T cell receptor beta chains listed next were all sequenced from one sample in a study of metastatic and nonmetastatic thyroid tumors (dated by TCRdb to 2018 to 2021). Library creation used PCR. Sequenced on an Illumina HiSeq 4000. The public sequencing data were trimmed at Q25 with fastp and processed into clonotypes with MiXCR by TCRdb, which kept only in-frame beta chains. The sample has a few thousand clones on record, about a third of them singletons. Roughly 19% of the sample comes from the top ten. None of the patients had been given any treatment before thyroid surgery. The material sequenced was adjacent normal tissue. These receptors were taken from a female donor with papillary thyroid cancer or a benign thyroid nodule (not recorded which). Some clones in this sample may be carry-over from other donors' samples.

This clone ranks as medium-sized. V and J are TRBV4-1 and TRBJ2-7; TRBD1 aligns across 7 bases. CDR3 length: 15 residues. Trimming removed 0 bases from V and 7 bases from J; junction bases left unmatched: 9. CDR1 MGHRA and CDR2 YSYEKL come from the germline V gene. The CDR3 reads CASSQEGTEAWEQYF. Here the CDR3 DNA reads TGCGCCAGCAGCCAAGAGGGGACAGAGGCTTGGGAGCAGTACTTC.

The gene calls are TRBV6-1 and TRBJ1-5; the D is unclear. CDR3 length: 16 residues. V lost 6 bases to trimming and J lost 5 bases, with 20 bases between them. The V gene's germline CDR1 is MNHNS and CDR2 SASEGT. CDR3 nucleotide sequence: TGTGCCAGCAGACCCGATTGGACCCCTGGGGATCAGCCCCAGCATTTT. Its translation is CASRPDWTPGDQPQHF.

This clone is judged medium-sized. V is TRBV6-5 and J is TRBJ2-3; TRBD2 might be the D (5 bases). V lost 2 bases and J 9 bases, leaving 18 bases between the germline ends. Looked up from germline, CDR1 is MNHEY and CDR2 is SVGAGI. CDR3 length: 15 amino acids. The chain's CDR3 is CASSYTTTSGRTQYF. The CDR3 DNA reads as TGTGCCAGCAGTTACACGACTACCTCAGGACGGACGCAGTATTTT.

This clone showed up just a few times. One junction end does not reproduce the germline sequence, and a read error may be involved. The chain has TRBV28 and TRBJ2-2; 7 positions agree with TRBD2. In germline, CDR1 is MDHEN, CDR2 SYDVKM. CDR3 length: 16 residues. CDR3 protein: CANSFREVTNTGELFF. DNA for the CDR3: TGTGCCAACAGTTTTCGGGAGGTGACGAACACCGGGGAGCTGTTTTTT.

This clone rates as medium-sized. The J gene is TRBJ2-3, the V gene TRBV10-3; no reliable D call. Germline values: CDR1 ENHRY, CDR2 SYGVKD. The CDR3 contains 16 residues. Trimming removed 3 bases at V and 3 bases at J, with 16 bases between. Written as DNA, the CDR3 is TGTGCCATCAGTGATAGTTCCCAGCCTGGTACAGATACGCAGTATTTT. Protein product: CAISDSSQPGTDTQYF.

This sequence joins TRBV5-1 and TRBJ2-1, with 7 bases identical to TRBD1. Germline loops: CDR1 SGHRS, CDR2 YFSETQ. This CDR3 is 15 amino acids long. V lost 4 bases and J lost 3; bases outside the gene matches: 7. The CDR3 region has the DNA TGCGCCAGCAGCGTCCGGGACAGAGACTACAATGAGCAGTTCTTC. It yields the protein CASSVRDRDYNEQFF.

This clone appeared a few times. The chain uses TRBV6-2 or TRBV6-3 and TRBJ1-2; maybe TRBD1 (5 bases). Between the trimmed V and J ends, which lost 6 bases and 2 bases, there was a span of 10 bases. CDR3 length equals 13 residues. Germline loops: CDR1 MNHEY, CDR2 SVGEGT. The CDR3 bases are TGTGCCAGCAGAAGGGACGGGAACTATGGCTACACCTTC. As protein: CASRRDGNYGYTF.

This clone was seen only a few times. V and J are TRBV6-1 and TRBJ1-2, with TRBD1 as a possible D gene (5 bases). The CDR3 is 13 residues long. The germline gives CDR1 MNHNS, CDR2 SASEGT. V was trimmed by 8 bases and J by 0 bases, leaving 10 bases between them. The CDR3 DNA reads as TGTGCCAGCGGGCCGGGGCCTAACTATGGCTACACCTTC. It is translated as CASGPGPNYGYTF.

Comment on this clone: It is likely a read error, because the conserved phenylalanine at the end of the CDR3 is missing. It is unclear where the CDR3 begins or ends on the DNA, so no DNA is shown, and the CDR3 is as TCRdb lists it. CDR3 residues: CASSVSRA. The chain couples TRBV9 to TRBJ1-3. 8 amino acids form the CDR3, both terminal residues included. In germline, CDR1 is SGDLS, CDR2 YYNGEE.

The genes are TRBV6-2 or TRBV6-3 and TRBJ2-7, with D uncertain. The CDR3 length is 13 residues. V lost 4 bases and J lost 2, with 9 bases in between. Germline CDR1 is MNHEY and CDR2 is SVGEGT. The CDR3 region is CASSLDAPYEQYF. CDR3 bases: TGTGCCAGCAGTTTGGACGCTCCCTACGAGCAGTACTTC.

This chain joins TRBV5-8 and TRBJ1-2; D unresolved. Germline V gene sequence: CDR1 SGHTS, CDR2 YDEGEE. V gave up 0 bases and J gave up 4 bases, with 16 bases separating them. This CDR3 spans 16 amino acids. As DNA, the CDR3 is TGTGCCAGCAGCTTGGCCGGAGAACCGGCAGTCTATGGCTACACCTTC. Translating gives CASSLAGEPAVYGYTF.

The chain is built from TRBV2 and TRBJ2-7, with D hard to call. Looked up from germline, CDR1 is SNHLY and CDR2 is FYNNEI. Trimming stripped 1 base from V and 6 bases from J, with 19 bases between. The CDR3 loop spans 16 amino acids. The CDR3 coding sequence is TGTGCCAGCAGTGAAGGGGTCCACTACACTCCGGGCGAGCAGTACTTC. Amino acids: CASSEGVHYTPGEQYF.

In the case of this clone: Given the absence of the conserved phenylalanine or tryptophan at the CDR3 end, a read error is likely. The V call is TRBV27, the J call TRBJ1-2, with 7 positions matching TRBD1. This CDR3 region has 17 residues. After removal of 8 bases from V and 4 bases from J, the junction contained 19 bases not matched to a gene. Germline lookup yields CDR1 MNHEY and CDR2 SMNVEV (reference sequence). CDR3 protein: CASRPGQSRKGPYGYTS. CDR3 nucleotide sequence: TGTGCCAGCCGCCCGGGACAGTCGCGAAAAGGGCCCTATGGCTACACCTCC.

Judged by abundance, this clone is medium-sized (0.01 to 0.1%). The V gene is TRBV29-1, the J gene TRBJ2-7, with D unresolved. CDR1 SQVTM and CDR2 ANQGSEA come from the germline V gene. V lost 7 bases, J lost 5 bases, and 18 bases lay in between. The CDR3 loop spans 13 amino acids. In DNA form, the CDR3 reads TGCAGCGCACACAGTCCGGTTGGTAACGAGCAGTACTTC. Amino acid sequence: CSAHSPVGNEQYF.

J is TRBJ2-5 and V is TRBV20-1; 8 bases line up with TRBD1. This CDR3 has 14 residues. After removal of 4 bases from V and 4 bases from J, the junction contained 8 bases not matched to a gene. Germline V CDR1 and CDR2: DFQATT, SNEGSKA (reference sequence). CDR3 coding DNA: TGCAGTGCTAACCCTGGACAGGGCGGAGAGACCCAGTACTTC. This encodes CSANPGQGGETQYF.

This clone occurred a few times. The chain employs TRBV12-3 or TRBV12-4 and TRBJ1-2; the D gene is possibly TRBD1 (5 bases). V lost 6 bases to trimming and J lost 2 bases, with 13 bases between them. The CDR3 covers 14 residues. CDR3 in amino acids: CASRMGRNNYGYTF. The CDR3 nucleotides are TGTGCCAGCAGAATGGGACGAAACAACTATGGCTACACCTTC.

CDR3 sequence reads: CASSESWGSETQYF. CDR3 nucleotides: TGTGCCAGCAGTGAAAGCTGGGGGTCAGAGACCCAGTACTTC. The chain carries TRBV6-1 and TRBJ2-5; D may correspond to TRBD1 or TRBD2 (5 bases each). Germline CDR1 and CDR2: MNHNS and SASEGT. Trimming took off 2 bases at V and 4 bases at J, with 11 bases between the two ends. There are 14 residues in the CDR3.

On this clone itself: This same CDR3 is encoded by further DNA sequences in the sample. The chain uses TRBV7-3 and TRBJ2-2; unclear D gene. The germline V gene encodes CDR1 SGHTA and CDR2 FQGTGA. The V end lost 4 bases, the J end lost 6 bases, and 15 bases lay between the germline ends. This CDR3 region has 15 residues. CDR3 nucleotides: TGTGCCAGCAGCTCCTTCGCAGGTAGGTCCGGGGAGCTGTTTTTT. Translating gives CASSSFAGRSGELFF.